A single sample gave rise to the 20 T cell receptor beta chains below, sequenced in a study of PD-1 blockade in classical Hodgkin lymphoma. The assay was immunoSEQ multiplex PCR, and TCRdb's table has in-frame clones only and misses some. The table lists around 50,000 clones, around 93% of them singletons. No patient escaped relapse after autologous stem cell transplantation, and brentuximab vedotin exposure varied. Sequences were derived from peripheral blood mononuclear cells (PBMCs), sampled before the second cycle of nivolumab. These receptors all stem from a human donor with classical Hodgkin lymphoma.

The chain's CDR3 is CASSLDRADTQYF. CDR3 bases: TGCGCCAGCAGCTTGGACAGGGCAGATACGCAGTATTTT. The genes are TRBV5-1 and TRBJ2-3, with D tentatively TRBD1 (6 bases). Trimming pared 0 bases from V and 4 bases from J, leaving 6 bases between. Germline-derived CDR1 and CDR2 are SGHRS and YFSETQ. The length of the CDR3 is 13 residues. Supplemented by reference TRBV5-1 and TRBJ2-3, the full variable domain reads KAGVTQTPRYLIKTRGQQVTLSCSPISGHRSVSWYQQTPGQGLQFLFEYFSETQRNKGNFPGRFSGRQFSNSRSEMNVSTLELGDSALYLCASSLDRADTQYFGPGTRLTVL.

The rearrangement joins TRBV7-2 to TRBJ2-7; weak D call: TRBD1 (5 bases). The ends were cut back, 6 bases at V and 5 bases at J, with 14 bases in the middle. The CDR3 length is 13 residues. Germline assignment: CDR1 SGHTA and CDR2 FQGNSA. The DNA for the CDR3 is TGTGCCAGCAGACCACGGCCAGGGAACGAGCAGTACTTC. This sequence encodes CASRPRPGNEQYF.

Concerning this clone: Other DNA sequences within the sample encode an identical CDR3. The V gene is TRBV5-4, the J gene TRBJ2-5; D ambiguous. The germline V and J ends were trimmed by 0 bases and 2 bases, with 2 bases remaining between them. Looked up from germline, CDR1 is SGHNT and CDR2 is YYREEE (reference sequence). The CDR3 is 12 amino acids. The DNA for the CDR3 is TGTGCCAGCAGCTTGGATCAAGAGACCCAGTACTTC. Protein product: CASSLDQETQYF. Using reference TRBV5-4 and TRBJ2-5 for the parts outside the CDR3, the full variable domain is ETGVTQSPTHLIKTRGQQVTLRCSSQSGHNTVSWYQQALGQGPQFIFQYYREEENGRGNFPPRFSGLQFPNYSSELNVNALELDDSALYLCASSLDQETQYFGPGTRLLVL.

The chain carries TRBV4-2 and TRBJ2-5; 12 bases are shared with TRBD2. Germline V gene sequence: CDR1 LGHNA, CDR2 YNFKEQ. The CDR3 extends over 17 amino acids. Trimming cost V 1 base and J 5 bases; bases outside gene matches: 8. Here the CDR3 reads CASSQVGTSGLYETQYF. CDR3 in DNA: TGTGCCAGCAGCCAAGTGGGGACTAGCGGGTTGTATGAGACCCAGTACTTC.

The chain has TRBV6-4 and TRBJ1-2, with D perhaps matching TRBD1 (5 bases). Trimming removed 5 bases from V and 7 bases from J, with 29 bases in between. Germline loops: CDR1 MRHNA, CDR2 SNTAGT. The CDR3 covers 18 residues. The CDR3: CASSWGRYDWREGLGYTF. The DNA of the CDR3 is TGTGCCAGCAGTTGGGGCCGGTATGATTGGCGGGAGGGTCTTGGCTACACCTTC.

The chain is built from TRBV6-5 and TRBJ1-6; 8 bases agree with TRBD1. V lost 6 bases to trimming and J lost 14 bases; unmatched junction nucleotides: 12. CDR3 length: 14 amino acids. Germline CDR1 MNHEY, CDR2 SVGAGI. The CDR3 loop is CASSPTGANLALHF. CDR3 nucleotides: TGTGCCAGCAGCCCGACAGGGGCAAATTTGGCCCTCCACTTT.

The J gene is TRBJ1-2, the V gene TRBV7-9; 8 bases agree with TRBD1. There are 15 residues in the CDR3. Germline V CDR1 and CDR2: SEHNR, FQNEAQ (reference sequence). The V and J ends lost 5 bases and 3 bases, in that order; junction bases with no gene match: 8. The CDR3 DNA reads TGTGCCAGCAGCCCACCGGACAGGGTTGACTATGGCTACACCTTC. This sequence encodes CASSPPDRVDYGYTF. The full variable domain, with the rest looked up from reference TRBV7-9 and TRBJ1-2, is DTGVSQNPRHKITKRGQNVTFRCDPISEHNRLYWYRQTLGQGPEFLTYFQNEAQLEKSRLLSDRFSAERPKGSFSTLEIQRTEQGDSAMYLCASSPPDRVDYGYTFGSGTRLTVV.

V and J are TRBV7-8 and TRBJ2-1, with a weak D call TRBD2 (5 bases). Germline values: CDR1 SGHVS, CDR2 FQNEAQ. The CDR3 is 15 amino acids. Trimming left V 1 base short and J 8 bases short, with 15 bases between. The CDR3: CASSLVKTIIHEQFF. The CDR3 nucleotides read TGTGCCAGCAGCTTAGTGAAGACTATAATCCATGAGCAGTTCTTC.

The chain uses TRBV28 and TRBJ2-4; D might be TRBD2 (5 bases). Germline V lookup: CDR1 MDHEN, CDR2 SYDVKM. V was cut by 7 bases and J by 6 bases, with 16 bases left in between. This CDR3 region has 14 residues. The CDR3, as DNA: TGTGCCAGCACCTCGGCACTACGGGGAAACATTCAGTACTTC. Translating it yields CASTSALRGNIQYF.

The gene calls are TRBV13 and TRBJ1-1; D not resolved. CDR3 length: 13 residues. Germline V gives CDR1 PRHDT, CDR2 FYEKMQ (reference sequence). Trimming left V 2 bases short and J 10 bases short, with 14 bases between. CDR3 DNA: TGTGCCAGCAGCTTATCGCGTAATGGCGGAGCTTTCTTT. Its protein product is CASSLSRNGGAFF.

The DNA for the CDR3 is TGTGCCAGCAGCTTAGACGCCTACGAGCAGTACTTC. Its protein product is CASSLDAYEQYF. This chain uses TRBV7-2 with TRBJ2-7; D unclear. This CDR3 has 12 residues. CDR1 and CDR2 (germline): SGHTA, FQGNSA. V gave up 1 base and J gave up 2 bases, with 3 bases separating them.

The V gene is TRBV4-2, the J gene TRBJ2-7, with D tentatively TRBD1 (6 bases). The CDR3 consists of 16 residues. Trimming took off 0 bases at V and 4 bases at J, with 16 bases between the two ends. CDR1 and CDR2 (germline): LGHNA, YNFKEQ. Written as DNA, the CDR3 is TGTGCCAGCAGCCAAGATCAGTCAGGGGACGAGTACGAGCAGTACTTC. Translating it yields CASSQDQSGDEYEQYF.

The V and J genes are TRBV7-9 and TRBJ2-7; unclear D gene. V was trimmed by 5 bases and J by 2 bases, leaving 19 bases between them. Germline CDR1 reads SEHNR; CDR2 reads FQNEAQ (reference sequence). The CDR3 spans 16 residues. This CDR3 is CASSDRVGPYTYEQYF. DNA for the CDR3: TGTGCCAGCAGCGACCGAGTTGGGCCGTATACCTACGAGCAGTACTTC.

The chain has TRBV10-3 and TRBJ1-1, with D unresolved. Per the germline V gene, CDR1 is ENHRY and CDR2 is SYGVKD. V lost 0 bases, J lost 0 bases, and 2 bases lay in between. The CDR3 has 13 residues. CDR3 residues: CAISESMNTEAFF. As DNA, the CDR3 is TGTGCCATCAGTGAGTCGATGAACACTGAAGCTTTCTTT.

This rearrangement joins TRBV5-1 to TRBJ1-1; maybe TRBD1 (5 bases). V dropped 0 bases and J dropped 1 base, with 10 bases sitting between them. CDR1 and CDR2 from the germline V gene are SGHRS and YFSETQ. The CDR3 contains 15 residues. The CDR3 nucleotides are TGCGCCAGCAGCTTGGAAGCGACAGCGAACACTGAAGCTTTCTTT. Translation gives CASSLEATANTEAFF.

V usage is TRBV2 and J usage is TRBJ1-2; 10 bases match TRBD1. The CDR3 contains 15 residues. Germline CDR1 and CDR2: SNHLY and FYNNEI. V trimming: 5 bases; J trimming: 3 bases; junction bases outside the gene matches: 6. The CDR3 region has the DNA TGTGCCAGCAGTCCCGGGACAGGGGTAGACTATGGCTACACCTTC. Translated, it gives CASSPGTGVDYGYTF.

The rearrangement uses TRBV5-1 and TRBJ2-7; D not certain. This CDR3 is 12 amino acids long. Trimming removed 4 bases from V and 7 bases from J, with 12 bases in between. The germline gives CDR1 SGHRS, CDR2 YFSETQ. CDR3 protein: CASSKVHSEQYF. The CDR3 nucleotides read TGCGCCAGCAGCAAAGTACACTCGGAGCAGTACTTC.

This chain uses TRBV6-5 with TRBJ2-3, with 7 positions matching TRBD2. Germline-derived CDR1 and CDR2 are MNHEY and SVGAGI. J lost 0 bases, V lost 6 bases, and 6 bases had no gene match. The CDR3 spans 15 residues. This chain's CDR3 is CASSSTAGSTDTQYF. CDR3 bases: TGTGCCAGCAGCTCGACAGCGGGGAGCACAGATACGCAGTATTTT.

The rearrangement links TRBV5-1 to TRBJ2-7, with 7 bases lining up with TRBD2. J lost 2 bases, V lost 5 bases, and 7 bases had no gene match. CDR1 is SGHRS and CDR2 is YFSETQ in the germline V gene. The CDR3 loop spans 14 amino acids. The CDR3 nucleotides are TGCGCCAGCAGGGTGGCTAGCGGCGCCTACGAGCAGTACTTC. It is translated as CASRVASGAYEQYF.

The V call is TRBV27, the J call TRBJ2-7; D unresolved. Trimming removed 2 bases from V and 5 bases from J, with 10 bases in between. CDR3 length equals 13 residues. Germline values: CDR1 MNHEY, CDR2 SMNVEV (reference sequence). The CDR3 here is CASSLNRKDEQYF. As DNA, the CDR3 is TGTGCCAGCAGTTTAAACAGAAAAGACGAGCAGTACTTC.